This T cell receptor beta chain was recovered during a study of blood T cell repertoires in COVID-19. Study as a whole: COVID-19 samples from acute and convalescent phases originated in the United States, Italy and Spain. PBMCs, B-cell-depleted T cells, or T cells were the source of the cDNA or gDNA that made up the material.

How the authors handled the data: Amplification from reference gene primers served as the basis for estimated nucleated cell counts. TCRdb's table, derived via immunoSEQ multiplex PCR, lists solely in-frame clones and lacks some. That table gives V, J and clone size, and the DNA gave D and trimming. The sample gives some 120,000 clones, less than 90% of which show up once; 9.5% to 15% is in the top ten. The germline V gene has CDR1 LGHNA and CDR2 YNFKEQ. V trimming: 0 bases; J trimming: 2 bases; junction bases outside the gene matches: 6. The CDR3 consists of 17 residues. This clone appeared once. The sequenced material came from peripheral blood. The TCR sequence derives from a woman aged 25 to 39 who had recovered from COVID-19. The J gene is TRBJ1-5, the V gene TRBV4-2; 8 bases map to TRBD1. CDR3 nucleotide sequence: TGTGCCAGCAGCCAAGAACCGGGACAGGTGGGCAATCAGCCCCAGCATTTT. Its protein product is CASSQEPGQVGNQPQHF.